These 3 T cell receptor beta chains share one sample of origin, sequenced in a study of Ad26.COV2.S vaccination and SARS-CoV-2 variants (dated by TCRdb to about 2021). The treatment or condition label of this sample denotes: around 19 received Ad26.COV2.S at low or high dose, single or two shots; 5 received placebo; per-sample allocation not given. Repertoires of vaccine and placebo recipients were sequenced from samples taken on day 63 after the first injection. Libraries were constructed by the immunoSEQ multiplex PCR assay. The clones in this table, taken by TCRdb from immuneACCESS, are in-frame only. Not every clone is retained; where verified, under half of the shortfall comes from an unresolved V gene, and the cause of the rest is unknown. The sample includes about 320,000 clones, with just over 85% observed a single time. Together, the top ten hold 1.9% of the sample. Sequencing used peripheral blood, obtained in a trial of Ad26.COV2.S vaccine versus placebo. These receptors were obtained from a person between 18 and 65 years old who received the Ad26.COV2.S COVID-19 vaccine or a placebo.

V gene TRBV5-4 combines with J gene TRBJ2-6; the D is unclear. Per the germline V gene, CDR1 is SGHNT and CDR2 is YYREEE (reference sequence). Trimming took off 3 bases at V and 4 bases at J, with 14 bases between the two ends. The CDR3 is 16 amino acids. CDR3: CASSSGNGLGANVLTF. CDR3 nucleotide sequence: TGTGCCAGCAGCTCTGGAAACGGTCTGGGGGCCAACGTCCTGACTTTC.

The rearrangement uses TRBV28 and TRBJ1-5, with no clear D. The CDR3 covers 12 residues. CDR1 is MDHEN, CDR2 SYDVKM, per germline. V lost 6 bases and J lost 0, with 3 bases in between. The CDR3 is CASRHSNQPQHF. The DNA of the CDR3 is TGTGCCAGCAGGCATAGCAATCAGCCCCAGCATTTT.

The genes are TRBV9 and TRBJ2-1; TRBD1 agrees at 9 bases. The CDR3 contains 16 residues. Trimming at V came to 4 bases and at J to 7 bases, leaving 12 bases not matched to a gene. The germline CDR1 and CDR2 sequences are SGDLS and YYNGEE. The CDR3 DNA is TGTGCCAGCAGCAACCTACCGGGACAGGGAAGGAATGAGCAGTTCTTC. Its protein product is CASSNLPGQGRNEQFF.